One sample yielded the 30 T cell receptor beta chains listed below, sequenced in a study of blood T cell repertoires in COVID-19. Libraries were prepared by immunoSEQ multiplex PCR; TCRdb keeps only in-frame clonotypes and omits some of them. Among 650,000 to 800,000 clones listed, 80% to 90% were seen once. Sequenced material: peripheral blood. These receptors originate from a woman aged 18-29 years with acute or convalescent COVID-19.

The chain is built from TRBV4-1 and TRBJ1-2, with D uncertain. With 0 bases removed from V and 2 bases from J, the gap between germline ends came to 10 bases. This CDR3 region has 15 residues. Germline-derived CDR1 and CDR2 are MGHRA and YSYEKL. CDR3 residues: CASSQDGGINYGYTF. The CDR3 DNA reads as TGCGCCAGCAGCCAAGATGGAGGGATCAACTATGGCTACACCTTC.

This clone was seen once. The genes are TRBV2 and TRBJ1-3; 7 bases fit TRBD1. The V gene end was trimmed by 4 bases and the J gene end by 2 bases; junction bases not matched to a gene: 5. CDR1 SNHLY and CDR2 FYNNEI come from the germline V gene. This CDR3 has 15 residues. CDR3 loop: CASSAQTGTGNTIYF. For the CDR3, the DNA is TGTGCCAGCAGTGCTCAGACAGGGACTGGAAACACCATATATTTT.

The CDR3 DNA follows: TGCAGCGTTGGAAGTGCGGACCTTAAGGGGAAGTTCTTC. This translates into CSVGSADLKGKFF. The chain combines TRBV29-1 with TRBJ2-1, with D perhaps TRBD1 (5 bases). The V gene lost 4 bases and the J gene lost 14 bases, with 21 bases spanning the gap. Per germline, CDR1 SQVTM and CDR2 ANQGSEA. The CDR3 covers 13 residues.

This clone showed up just a few times. The chain links TRBV25-1 to TRBJ1-5, with 9 bases fitting TRBD1. The V segment lost 8 bases and the J segment 7 bases; nucleotides outside the gene matches: 12. CDR1 and CDR2 from the germline V gene are MGHDK and SYGVNS. The CDR3 is 15 residues long. The CDR3 loop reads CASVSGTGLGQPQHF. DNA for the CDR3: TGTGCCAGCGTATCCGGGACAGGGTTGGGGCAGCCCCAGCATTTT.

The chain has TRBV18 and TRBJ1-2; weak D call: TRBD1 (6 bases). The CDR3 loop spans 15 amino acids. The V and J ends lost 4 bases and 4 bases respectively, with 16 bases between them. Germline CDR1 KGHSH, CDR2 LQKENI. The CDR3 sequence is CASSLRGQPTYGYTF. As DNA, the CDR3 is TGTGCCAGCTCACTGCGGGGGCAGCCTACCTATGGCTACACCTTC.

The rearrangement links TRBV10-3 to TRBJ1-1; TRBD1 matches 8 bases. V was pared by 3 bases and J by 10 bases, with 10 bases of the junction left unmatched. The CDR3 extends over 14 amino acids. Per germline, CDR1 ENHRY and CDR2 SYGVKD. CDR3 in amino acids: CAISDPRQGAGAFF. CDR3 sequence (DNA): TGTGCCATCAGTGACCCTAGGCAGGGGGCTGGAGCTTTCTTT.

The V and J genes are TRBV7-9 and TRBJ2-1; possible D gene TRBD2, 6 bases. Trimming cost V 6 bases and J 9 bases, with 21 bases left between them. The CDR3 runs to 15 residues. Germline assignment: CDR1 SEHNR and CDR2 FQNEAQ (reference sequence). The CDR3 nucleotides are TGTGCCAGCAGTCCCGAACGACTAGGGGTTGGTGAGCAGTTCTTC. Its translation: CASSPERLGVGEQFF.

The V and J genes are TRBV2 and TRBJ1-1, with 11 bases that match TRBD1. Germline V CDR1 and CDR2: SNHLY, FYNNEI. Trimming cost V 6 bases and J 8 bases; bases outside gene matches: 2. CDR3 size: 12 residues. CDR3 residues: CASRWDRGEAFF. For the CDR3, the DNA is TGTGCCAGCAGGTGGGACAGGGGGGAAGCTTTCTTT. The full variable domain, its missing parts supplied by reference TRBV2 and TRBJ1-1, is EPEVTQTPSHQVTQMGQEVILRCVPISNHLYFYWYRQILGQKVEFLVSFYNNEISEKSEIFDDQFSVERPDGSNFTLKIRSTKLEDSAMYFCASRWDRGEAFFGQGTRLTVV.

This chain joins TRBV14 and TRBJ2-5; no clear D. Germline V gene data show CDR1 as SGHDN and CDR2 as FVKESK. V lost 0 bases and J lost 1, with 9 bases in between. The CDR3 runs to 15 residues. CDR3 region: CASSQDFSSQETQYF. The CDR3 DNA is TGTGCCAGCAGCCAAGATTTCTCCTCCCAAGAGACCCAGTACTTC.

The genes are TRBV14 and TRBJ1-3, with a tentative D call TRBD1 (5 bases). There are 14 residues in the CDR3. The germline V gene encodes CDR1 SGHDN and CDR2 FVKESK. Trimming removed 1 base at V and 3 bases at J, with 7 bases between. This CDR3 is CASSQVGDGNTIYF. CDR3 sequence (DNA): TGTGCCAGCAGCCAAGTAGGGGATGGAAACACCATATATTTT.

CDR3 nucleotides: TGTGCCAGTAGACAGGGGAAAACCTACGAGCAGTACTTC. It codes for CASRQGKTYEQYF. The chain combines TRBV19 with TRBJ2-7, with 7 bases that match TRBD1. The CDR3 covers 13 residues. V lost 6 bases to trimming and J lost 2 bases; unmatched junction nucleotides: 4. Germline-derived CDR1 and CDR2 are LNHDA and SQIVND (reference sequence).

This clone appeared a few times. This CDR3 reads CASSSDRTGANGYTF. The CDR3 DNA follows: TGTGCCAGCAGTTCTGATCGGACAGGGGCAAATGGCTACACCTTC. The gene calls are TRBV28 and TRBJ1-2, with 9 bases lining up with TRBD1. V trimming: 4 bases; J trimming: 6 bases; junction bases outside the gene matches: 9. The CDR3 sequence is 15 residues long. Germline V gene sequence: CDR1 MDHEN, CDR2 SYDVKM.

The gene calls are TRBV25-1 and TRBJ2-7, with D possibly being TRBD1 (6 bases). CDR1 and CDR2 from the germline V gene are MGHDK and SYGVNS. CDR3 size: 15 residues. V lost 4 bases and J 2 bases, leaving 15 bases between the germline ends. The CDR3 DNA is TGTGCCAGCAGTGCCCCGAGGGGGTCTACCTACGAGCAGTACTTC. Translation gives CASSAPRGSTYEQYF.

The V gene is TRBV5-1, the J gene TRBJ2-7; TRBD2 agrees at 7 bases. The germline CDR1 and CDR2 sequences are SGHRS and YFSETQ. V was clipped by 0 bases and J by 3 bases; unmatched bases: 9. The CDR3 runs 16 residues. CDR3 amino acids: CASSLAAGEIGYEQYF. The DNA of the CDR3 is TGCGCCAGCAGCTTGGCCGCGGGGGAAATTGGCTACGAGCAGTACTTC. Based on the CDR3 plus reference TRBV5-1 and TRBJ2-7, the full variable domain is KAGVTQTPRYLIKTRGQQVTLSCSPISGHRSVSWYQQTPGQGLQFLFEYFSETQRNKGNFPGRFSGRQFSNSRSEMNVSTLELGDSALYLCASSLAAGEIGYEQYFGPGTRLTVT.

J is TRBJ2-7 and V is TRBV7-8, with 7 bases fitting TRBD1. Germline V gene sequence: CDR1 SGHVS, CDR2 FQNEAQ. CDR3 length equals 15 residues. Trimming removed 4 bases from V and 2 bases from J; junction bases left unmatched: 8. The CDR3 DNA reads TGTGCCAGCAGCTACGACAGGGACCAAGCCTACGAGCAGTACTTC. Translated, it gives CASSYDRDQAYEQYF.

The rearrangement uses TRBV19 and TRBJ1-2; a weak D match, TRBD1 (5 bases). Per germline, CDR1 LNHDA and CDR2 SQIVND (reference sequence). Trimming left V 0 bases short and J 3 bases short, with 11 bases between. The CDR3 has 15 amino acids. The chain's CDR3 is CASSIEQGRDYGYTF. DNA for the CDR3: TGTGCCAGTAGTATAGAGCAGGGTCGGGACTATGGCTACACCTTC.

V gene TRBV5-4 combines with J gene TRBJ1-3; D is ambiguous. Germline V gene data show CDR1 as SGHNT and CDR2 as YYREEE (reference sequence). V dropped 2 bases and J dropped 3 bases, with 12 bases sitting between them. This CDR3 is 15 amino acids long. The CDR3 region has the DNA TGTGCCAGCAGCTTTGGATCCGGGGTTGGAAACACCATATATTTT. It is translated as CASSFGSGVGNTIYF.

This chain joins TRBV4-2 and TRBJ2-1, with 11 positions matching TRBD2. Germline CDR1 and CDR2: LGHNA and YNFKEQ. CDR3 size: 14 residues. V was pared by 4 bases and J by 6 bases, with 2 bases of the junction left unmatched. The CDR3 region is CASSPGLAGNEQFF. The CDR3 DNA reads as TGTGCCAGCAGCCCCGGACTAGCGGGCAATGAGCAGTTCTTC.

This clone has only one observation. The chain employs TRBV18 and TRBJ1-1, with 7 bases that match TRBD1. The CDR3 is 15 amino acids. V shed 5 bases, J shed 2 bases, and the junction held 8 bases outside the gene matches. Germline loops: CDR1 KGHSH, CDR2 LQKENI. The CDR3 region has the DNA TGTGCCAGCTCATCTTCGACAGGGAGAAACACTGAAGCTTTCTTT. It yields the protein CASSSSTGRNTEAFF. The full variable domain, in which reference TRBV18 and TRBJ1-1 provide the parts outside the CDR3, is NAGVMQNPRHLVRRRGQEARLRCSPMKGHSHVYWYRQLPEEGLKFMVYLQKENIIDESGMPKERFSAEFPKEGPSILRIQQVVRGDSAAYFCASSSSTGRNTEAFFGQGTRLTVV.

V gene TRBV10-3 combines with J gene TRBJ1-2; 7 bases agree with TRBD1. The CDR3 runs 14 residues. Germline V gives CDR1 ENHRY, CDR2 SYGVKD. V dropped 3 bases and J dropped 6; count of bases not matched to a gene: 7. In DNA form, the CDR3 reads TGTGCCATCAGTGAACAGGGGATTGGGGATGGCTACACCTTC. Its translation is CAISEQGIGDGYTF.

A remark on this clone: Other DNA sequences in the same sample also yield this CDR3. The chain is built from TRBV24-1 and TRBJ2-5; D unclear. This CDR3 comprises 14 residues. Germline CDR1 KGHDR, CDR2 SFDVKD. With 4 bases removed from V and 0 bases from J, the gap between germline ends came to 8 bases. In DNA form, the CDR3 reads TGTGCCACCAGTGAGCCCGGGTACCAAGAGACCCAGTACTTC. It translates to CATSEPGYQETQYF.

The chain is built from TRBV6-5 and TRBJ1-6; 7 bases are a match to TRBD1. CDR1 is MNHEY, CDR2 SVGAGI, per germline. V was pared by 7 bases and J by 7 bases, with 4 bases of the junction left unmatched. This CDR3 is 13 amino acids long. CDR3 sequence: CASTRGKNSPLHF. The CDR3 DNA is TGTGCCAGCACCAGGGGGAAGAATTCACCCCTCCACTTT.

This rearrangement joins TRBV6-5 to TRBJ2-6; D is unclear. There are 15 residues in the CDR3. V was shortened by 0 bases and J by 3 bases, with 6 bases between the two germline ends. In germline, CDR1 is MNHEY, CDR2 SVGAGI. CDR3 nucleotides: TGTGCCAGCAGTTACTCGCCGGGTGGGGCCAACGTCCTGACTTTC. Translating it yields CASSYSPGGANVLTF.

The V gene is TRBV9, the J gene TRBJ1-4, with D possibly matching TRBD1 (6 bases). Germline CDR1 and CDR2: SGDLS and YYNGEE. Trimming took 6 bases from V and 5 from J, leaving 14 bases between them. CDR3 length: 14 amino acids. Here the CDR3 DNA reads TGTGCCAGCACCAAGGGGGGGAGCAATGAAAAACTGTTTTTT. It encodes CASTKGGSNEKLFF.

The J gene is TRBJ1-4, the V gene TRBV6-1, with TRBD1 matching over 8 bases. The germline CDR1 and CDR2 sequences are MNHNS and SASEGT. The CDR3 sequence is 15 residues long. Trimming at V came to 6 bases and at J to 3 bases, leaving 6 bases not matched to a gene. The CDR3 DNA follows: TGTGCCAGCAGCCTCACAGGGGGGCCTAATGAAAAACTGTTTTTT. It translates to CASSLTGGPNEKLFF.

This chain joins TRBV27 and TRBJ2-7; perhaps TRBD1 as D (6 bases). CDR1 MNHEY and CDR2 SMNVEV come from the germline V gene (reference sequence). The CDR3 contains 14 residues. Between the trimmed V and J ends, which lost 2 bases and 6 bases, there was a span of 14 bases. CDR3 nucleotides: TGTGCCAGCAGTTTAGGCAGGGGCGCGCGCGAGCAGTACTTC. Translated: CASSLGRGAREQYF.

This rearrangement joins TRBV12-3 or TRBV12-4 to TRBJ1-1, with D possibly TRBD1 on 5 matching bases. The CDR3 covers 13 residues. The V end lost 5 bases, the J end lost 1 base, and 8 bases lay between the germline ends. CDR3 region: CASSQDTNTEAFF. DNA for the CDR3: TGTGCCAGCAGTCAGGACACGAACACTGAAGCTTTCTTT.

This clone occurred a few times. CDR3 residues: CASSMESQNYGYTF. CDR3 DNA: TGTGCCAGTAGTATGGAGAGTCAGAACTATGGCTACACCTTC. The chain recombines TRBV19 with TRBJ1-2; no reliable D call. The germline gives CDR1 LNHDA, CDR2 SQIVND (reference sequence). The CDR3 runs 14 residues. Trimming stripped 3 bases from V and 2 bases from J, with 10 bases between.

This chain links TRBV30 with TRBJ1-6; D gene uncertain. Germline V CDR1 and CDR2: GTSNPN, SVGIG (reference sequence). This CDR3 region has 15 residues. The V and J ends lost 0 bases and 7 bases respectively, with 13 bases between them. The CDR3 nucleotides read TGTGCCTGGAGTGTACGGGGTCGAAGGAATTCACCCCTCCACTTT. Its protein is CAWSVRGRRNSPLHF.

The sample holds a few counts of this clone. The V and J genes are TRBV3-1 (or the pseudogene TRBV3-2) and TRBJ2-3, with 7 bases matching TRBD1. Looked up from germline, CDR1 is LGHDT and CDR2 is YNNKEL (reference sequence). This CDR3 spans 13 amino acids. J gave up 4 bases and V 5 bases, and 3 bases lay outside the gene matches. In DNA, the CDR3 is TGTGCCAGCAGCTCGACAGGGTCAGATACGCAGTATTTT. Residues: CASSSTGSDTQYF.